A selection of T cell receptor beta chains follows, all from one sample in a study of blood T cell repertoires in COVID-19. Produced via immunoSEQ multiplex PCR; TCRdb's table is partial and in-frame only. The sample holds 150,000 to 200,000 clones, about nine tenths seen once. Sequencing was performed on PBMCs or T cells enriched from blood (not recorded which). Every receptor here comes from a young woman who had recovered from COVID-19. CDR3s include the opening cysteine and the closing phenylalanine or tryptophan. Fields, in order: clone size, D gene, V gene, J gene, CDR3 protein, CDR3 DNA. The D gene is left open where the match is weak. The listing skips clone size in some rows; elsewhere it reads once, few, many or a size class.

clone_size: NA
d_call: NA
v_call: TRBV19
j_call: TRBJ1-5
cdr3_aa: CASSIGSGLNQPQHF
cdr3_nt: TGTGCCAGTAGTATAGGGTCGGGACTCAATCAGCCCCAGCATTTT

clone_size: once
d_call: TRBD1
v_call: TRBV5-4
j_call: TRBJ2-3
cdr3_aa: CASRGDRGGTDTQYF
cdr3_nt: TGTGCCAGCAGAGGGGACAGGGGGGGTACAGATACGCAGTATTTT

clone_size: NA
d_call: NA
v_call: TRBV6-2/TRBV6-3
j_call: TRBJ2-4
cdr3_aa: CASSLYAKNIQYF
cdr3_nt: TGTGCCAGCAGTTTATATGCCAAAAACATTCAGTACTTC

clone_size: NA
d_call: TRBD1
v_call: TRBV11-2
j_call: TRBJ2-5
cdr3_aa: CASSFDLGGWETQYF
cdr3_nt: TGTGCCAGCAGCTTTGATTTAGGGGGCTGGGAGACCCAGTACTTC

clone_size: NA
d_call: NA
v_call: TRBV7-8
j_call: TRBJ2-5
cdr3_aa: CASSLDREETQYF
cdr3_nt: TGTGCCAGCAGCTTAGATCGGGAAGAGACCCAGTACTTC

clone_size: NA
d_call: TRBD2
v_call: TRBV4-1
j_call: TRBJ2-5
cdr3_aa: CASSHRTSEGLETQYF
cdr3_nt: TGCGCCAGCAGCCATAGGACTAGCGAGGGGTTAGAGACCCAGTACTTC

clone_size: NA
d_call: NA
v_call: TRBV3-1/TRBV3-2
j_call: TRBJ1-1
cdr3_aa: CASSQEPGGTAFF
cdr3_nt: TGTGCCAGCAGCCAAGAGCCGGGGGGCACAGCTTTCTTT

clone_size: NA
d_call: NA
v_call: TRBV2
j_call: TRBJ1-5
cdr3_aa: CASSDHWQENQPQHF
cdr3_nt: TGTGCCAGCAGTGATCATTGGCAGGAAAATCAGCCCCAGCATTTT

clone_size: NA
d_call: NA
v_call: TRBV6-5
j_call: TRBJ1-2
cdr3_aa: CASSYSAENYGYTF
cdr3_nt: TGTGCCAGCAGTTACTCGGCGGAAAACTATGGCTACACCTTC

clone_size: NA
d_call: NA
v_call: TRBV21-1
j_call: TRBJ1-2
cdr3_aa: CASIPGADTERFNGYTF
cdr3_nt: TGTGCCAGCATCCCTGGGGCGGACACCGAGAGGTTTAATGGCTACACCTTC

clone_size: NA
d_call: TRBD1
v_call: TRBV7-9
j_call: TRBJ1-1
cdr3_aa: CASSIGQGNTEAFF
cdr3_nt: TGTGCCAGCAGCATCGGACAGGGGAACACTGAAGCTTTCTTT

clone_size: once
d_call: NA
v_call: TRBV6-5
j_call: TRBJ1-1
cdr3_aa: CASFPRGNTEAFF
cdr3_nt: TGTGCCAGCTTCCCCAGGGGGAACACTGAAGCTTTCTTT

clone_size: NA
d_call: TRBD1
v_call: TRBV9
j_call: TRBJ1-1
cdr3_aa: CASSVGGRTGRFGTEAFF
cdr3_nt: TGTGCCAGCAGCGTAGGAGGTCGGACAGGACGATTCGGGACTGAAGCTTTCTTT

clone_size: NA
d_call: NA
v_call: TRBV2
j_call: TRBJ2-5
cdr3_aa: CASSGGANQETQYF
cdr3_nt: TGTGCCAGCAGTGGGGGAGCGAACCAAGAGACCCAGTACTTC

clone_size: NA
d_call: TRBD1
v_call: TRBV6-1
j_call: TRBJ1-2
cdr3_aa: CASSELTGGVYGYTF
cdr3_nt: TGTGCCAGCAGTGAACTCACAGGGGGGGTCTATGGCTACACCTTC

clone_size: NA
d_call: TRBD2
v_call: TRBV15
j_call: TRBJ2-6
cdr3_aa: CATSGREGAGANVLTF
cdr3_nt: TGTGCCACCAGCGGACGGGAGGGTGCAGGGGCCAACGTCCTGACTTTC

clone_size: few
d_call: TRBD2
v_call: TRBV27
j_call: TRBJ2-3
cdr3_aa: CASSESGGPADTQYF
cdr3_nt: TGTGCCAGCAGTGAGTCGGGAGGGCCCGCAGATACGCAGTATTTT

clone_size: NA
d_call: NA
v_call: TRBV27
j_call: TRBJ2-4
cdr3_aa: CASSAIQGLAKNIQYF
cdr3_nt: TGTGCCAGCAGTGCGATACAGGGATTAGCCAAAAACATTCAGTACTTC

clone_size: NA
d_call: TRBD1
v_call: TRBV7-9
j_call: TRBJ2-1
cdr3_aa: CASSLVGQGDNEQFF
cdr3_nt: TGTGCCAGCAGCTTAGTGGGACAGGGGGACAATGAGCAGTTCTTC

clone_size: NA
d_call: TRBD2
v_call: TRBV7-3
j_call: TRBJ2-1
cdr3_aa: CASSSTSGRHYNEQFF
cdr3_nt: TGTGCCAGCAGCTCGACTAGCGGGAGGCATTACAATGAGCAGTTCTTC

clone_size: NA
d_call: TRBD1
v_call: TRBV4-3
j_call: TRBJ1-2
cdr3_aa: CASSPSDRRLGGYTF
cdr3_nt: TGCGCCAGCAGCCCCTCGGACAGGCGGCTGGGTGGCTACACCTTC